This TCR beta chain was profiled in a study of beta chain features in type 1 diabetes. The overall study: Healthy donors and patients showed comparable age, gender and cell yields.

What was sequenced were expressed TCRB transcripts, since all of the isolated RNA had been reverse transcribed. Only in-frame clones appear in the TCRdb table, and some are missing; sequencing was by immunoSEQ multiplex PCR. The sample consists of 200,000 to 300,000 clones, 68% of them appearing once. In germline, CDR1 is MNHEY, CDR2 SMNVEV (reference sequence). The germline V and J ends were trimmed by 1 base and 0 bases, with 10 bases remaining between them. This CDR3 contains 15 residues. Sequencing used naive CD4+ T cells from blood. This receptor was obtained from a man aged 25 to 45 in good health. This rearrangement joins TRBV27 to TRBJ2-7; D perhaps matches TRBD2 (6 bases). The CDR3 loop reads CASSLFREFSYEQYF. The CDR3 region has the DNA TGTGCCAGCAGTTTATTTCGGGAGTTCTCCTACGAGCAGTACTTC.